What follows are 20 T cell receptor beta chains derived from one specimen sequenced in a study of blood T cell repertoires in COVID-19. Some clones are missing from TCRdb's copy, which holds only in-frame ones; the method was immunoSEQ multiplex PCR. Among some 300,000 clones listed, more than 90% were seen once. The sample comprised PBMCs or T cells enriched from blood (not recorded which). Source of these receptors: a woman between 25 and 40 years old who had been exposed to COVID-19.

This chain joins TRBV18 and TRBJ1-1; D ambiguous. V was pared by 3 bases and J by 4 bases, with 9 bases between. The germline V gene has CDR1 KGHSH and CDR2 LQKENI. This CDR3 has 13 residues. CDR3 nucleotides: TGTGCCAGCTCACCCCAAGGCGGCACTGAAGCTTTCTTT. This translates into CASSPQGGTEAFF.

The CDR3 sequence: CASSVNRGYSNQPQHF. As DNA, the CDR3 is TGTGCCAGCAGTGTCAACAGGGGGTATAGCAATCAGCCCCAGCATTTT. The V call is TRBV6-1, the J call TRBJ1-5; 8 nucleotides align to TRBD1. V lost 4 bases, J lost 0 bases, and 5 bases stayed unmatched. Germline lookup yields CDR1 MNHNS and CDR2 SASEGT. This CDR3 has 16 amino acids.

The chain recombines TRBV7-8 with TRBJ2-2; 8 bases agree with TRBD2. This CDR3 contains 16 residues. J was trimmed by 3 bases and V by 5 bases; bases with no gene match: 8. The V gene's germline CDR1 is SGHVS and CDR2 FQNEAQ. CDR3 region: CASSPPNSGDTGELFF. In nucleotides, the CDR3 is TGTGCCAGCAGCCCCCCAAATAGCGGGGACACCGGGGAGCTGTTTTTT.

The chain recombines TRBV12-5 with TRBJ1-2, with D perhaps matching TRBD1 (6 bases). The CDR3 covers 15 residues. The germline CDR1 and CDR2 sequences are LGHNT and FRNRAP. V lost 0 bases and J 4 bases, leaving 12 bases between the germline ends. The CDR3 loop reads CASGLVPGRGYGYTF. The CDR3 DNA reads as TGTGCTAGTGGTTTGGTACCGGGCAGGGGCTATGGCTACACCTTC.

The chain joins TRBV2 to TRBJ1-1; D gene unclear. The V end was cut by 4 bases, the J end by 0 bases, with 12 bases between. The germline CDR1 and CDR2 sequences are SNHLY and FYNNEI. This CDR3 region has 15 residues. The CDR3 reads CASSGEAVMNTEAFF. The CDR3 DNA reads TGTGCCAGCAGTGGTGAGGCAGTCATGAACACTGAAGCTTTCTTT.

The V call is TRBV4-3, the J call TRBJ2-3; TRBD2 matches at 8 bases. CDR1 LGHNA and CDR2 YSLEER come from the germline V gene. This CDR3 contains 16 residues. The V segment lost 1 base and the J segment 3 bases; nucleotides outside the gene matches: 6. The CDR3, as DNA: TGCGCCAGCAGCCAAGCGACTAGCGCAACTACAGATACGCAGTATTTT. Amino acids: CASSQATSATTDTQYF.

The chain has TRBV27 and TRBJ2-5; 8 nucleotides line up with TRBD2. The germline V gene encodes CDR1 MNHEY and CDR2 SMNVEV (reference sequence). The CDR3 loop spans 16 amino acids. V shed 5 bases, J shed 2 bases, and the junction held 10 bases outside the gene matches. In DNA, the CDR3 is TGTGCCAGCAGTCCAGTTGAAGCGGGGGAGCAAGAGACCCAGTACTTC. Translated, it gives CASSPVEAGEQETQYF.

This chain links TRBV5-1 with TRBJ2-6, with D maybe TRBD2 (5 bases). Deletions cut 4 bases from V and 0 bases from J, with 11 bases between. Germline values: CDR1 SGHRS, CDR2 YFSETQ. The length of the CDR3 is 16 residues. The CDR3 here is CASSPGLSSGANVLTF. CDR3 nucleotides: TGCGCCAGCAGCCCTGGACTGAGCTCTGGGGCCAACGTCCTGACTTTC.

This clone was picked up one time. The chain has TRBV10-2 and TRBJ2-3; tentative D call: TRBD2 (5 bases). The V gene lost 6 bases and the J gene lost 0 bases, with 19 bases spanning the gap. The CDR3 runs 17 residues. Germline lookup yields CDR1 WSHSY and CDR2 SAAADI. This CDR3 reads CASRPPRSGVSTDTQYF. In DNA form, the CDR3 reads TGCGCCAGCAGACCCCCCCGAAGCGGAGTTAGCACAGATACGCAGTATTTT.

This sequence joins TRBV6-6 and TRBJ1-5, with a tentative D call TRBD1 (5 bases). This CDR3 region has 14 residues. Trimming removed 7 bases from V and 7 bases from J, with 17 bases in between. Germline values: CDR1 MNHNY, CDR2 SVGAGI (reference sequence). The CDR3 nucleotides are TGTGCCAGCACAGCGGGGGACGCACGGCAGCCCCAGCATTTT. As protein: CASTAGDARQPQHF.

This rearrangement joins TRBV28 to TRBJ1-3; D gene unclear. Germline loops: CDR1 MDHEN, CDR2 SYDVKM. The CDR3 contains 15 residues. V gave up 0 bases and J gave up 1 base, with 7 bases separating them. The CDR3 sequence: CASSLWTLSGNTIYF. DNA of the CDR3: TGTGCCAGCAGTTTATGGACACTTTCTGGAAACACCATATATTTT.

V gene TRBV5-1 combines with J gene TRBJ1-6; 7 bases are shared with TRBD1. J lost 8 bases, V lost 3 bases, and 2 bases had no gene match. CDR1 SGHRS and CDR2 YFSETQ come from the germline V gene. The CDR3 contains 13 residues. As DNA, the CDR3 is TGCGCCAGCAGCTACAGGGGTGATTCACCCCTCCACTTT. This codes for CASSYRGDSPLHF. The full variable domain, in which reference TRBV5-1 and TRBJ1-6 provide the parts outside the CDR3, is KAGVTQTPRYLIKTRGQQVTLSCSPISGHRSVSWYQQTPGQGLQFLFEYFSETQRNKGNFPGRFSGRQFSNSRSEMNVSTLELGDSALYLCASSYRGDSPLHFGNGTRLTVT.

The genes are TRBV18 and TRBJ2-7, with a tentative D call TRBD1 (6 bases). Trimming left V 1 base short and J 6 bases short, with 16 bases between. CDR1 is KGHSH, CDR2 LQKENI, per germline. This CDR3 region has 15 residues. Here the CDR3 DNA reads TGTGCCAGCTCACCACTAGGACAGAGCTGGTCCGAGCAGTACTTC. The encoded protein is CASSPLGQSWSEQYF.

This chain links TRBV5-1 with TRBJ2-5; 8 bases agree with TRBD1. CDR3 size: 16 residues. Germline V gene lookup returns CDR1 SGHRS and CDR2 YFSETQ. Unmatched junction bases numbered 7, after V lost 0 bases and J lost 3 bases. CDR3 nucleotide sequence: TGCGCCAGCAGCTTGGGGGAGGTGACAGGGGAAGAGACCCAGTACTTC. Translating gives CASSLGEVTGEETQYF.

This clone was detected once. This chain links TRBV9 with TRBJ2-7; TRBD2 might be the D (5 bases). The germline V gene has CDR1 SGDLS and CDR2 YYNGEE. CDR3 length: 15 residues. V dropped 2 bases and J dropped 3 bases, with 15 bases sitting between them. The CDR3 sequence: CASSVQTGSFYEQYF. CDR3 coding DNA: TGTGCCAGCAGCGTCCAAACTGGGAGCTTCTACGAGCAGTACTTC.

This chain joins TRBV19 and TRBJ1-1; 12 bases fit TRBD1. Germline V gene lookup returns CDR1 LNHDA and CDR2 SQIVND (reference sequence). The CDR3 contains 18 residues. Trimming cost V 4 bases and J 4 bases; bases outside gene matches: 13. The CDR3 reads CASSTTSRDRGLRTEAFF. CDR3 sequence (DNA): TGTGCCAGTAGTACAACGTCCCGGGACAGGGGGCTGCGCACTGAAGCTTTCTTT.

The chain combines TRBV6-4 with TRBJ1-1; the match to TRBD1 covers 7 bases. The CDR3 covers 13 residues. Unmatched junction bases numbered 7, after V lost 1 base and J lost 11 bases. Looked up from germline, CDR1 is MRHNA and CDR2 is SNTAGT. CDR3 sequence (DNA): TGTGCCAGCAGTGACTTACCGACAGGGAGGGCTTTCTTT. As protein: CASSDLPTGRAFF.

The CDR3 nucleotides read TGTGCCAGCAGTTTAAACTGGTGGGAGACCCAGTACTTC. Its translation: CASSLNWWETQYF. This chain connects TRBV27 to TRBJ2-5; D uncertain. Germline V gene sequence: CDR1 MNHEY, CDR2 SMNVEV (reference sequence). The CDR3 extends over 13 amino acids. V was clipped by 2 bases and J by 5 bases, with 9 bases between them.

The CDR3 sequence is CASSHTELYGYTF. For the CDR3, the DNA is TGTGCCAGCAGCCACACAGAGCTATATGGCTACACCTTC. This rearrangement joins TRBV14 to TRBJ1-2, with D unclear. Germline lookup yields CDR1 SGHDN and CDR2 FVKESK. V lost 3 bases and J lost 5, with 10 bases in between. The CDR3 extends over 13 amino acids.

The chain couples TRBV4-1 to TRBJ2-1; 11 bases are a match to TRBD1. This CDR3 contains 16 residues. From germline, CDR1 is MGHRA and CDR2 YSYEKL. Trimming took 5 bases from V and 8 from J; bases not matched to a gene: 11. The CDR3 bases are TGCGCCAGCAGCATCGCCGGGACAGGGGGAGAGGATGAGCAGTTCTTC. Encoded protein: CASSIAGTGGEDEQFF.